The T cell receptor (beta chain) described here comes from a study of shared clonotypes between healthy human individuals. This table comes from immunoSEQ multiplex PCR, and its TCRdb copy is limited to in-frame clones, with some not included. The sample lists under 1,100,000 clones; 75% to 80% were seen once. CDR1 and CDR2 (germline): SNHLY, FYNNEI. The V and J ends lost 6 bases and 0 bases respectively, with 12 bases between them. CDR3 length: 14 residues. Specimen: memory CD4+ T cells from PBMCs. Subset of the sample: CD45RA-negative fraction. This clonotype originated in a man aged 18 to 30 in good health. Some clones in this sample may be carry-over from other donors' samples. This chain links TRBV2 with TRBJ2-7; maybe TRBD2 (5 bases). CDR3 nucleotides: TGTGCCAGCAGGGGTCTGGGGAGCTCCTACGAGCAGTACTTC. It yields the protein CASRGLGSSYEQYF.